This TCR beta chain was identified during a study of vaccination effects on CD4 cells after COVID-19. Clones were sequenced by immunoSEQ multiplex PCR, and TCRdb holds only the in-frame ones, with some missing. Here the sample spans about 14,000 clones, approximately 82% being singletons. As concerns this clone: Its cognate antigen is unknown.

This CDR3 spans 18 amino acids. Germline-derived CDR1 and CDR2 are MGHRA and YSYEKL. J lost 1 base, V lost 2 bases, and 10 bases had no gene match. Antigen-specific CD4+ T cell clonotypes were called by their expansion after viral peptide-pool culture in ViraFEST. CD4+ T cells were isolated after about nine days of culture. The chain combines TRBV4-1 with TRBJ2-5, with 10 bases fitting TRBD2. The TCR was taken from a human donor who received a COVID-19 vaccine. The sequences come from CD4+ T cells from PBMCs cultured with HCoV-229E spike peptides, collected before COVID-19 vaccination. The CDR3 region has the DNA TGCGCCAGCAGCCAAAATCTGGGGCTAGCGGGGGCCCAAGAGACCCAGTACTTC. Its protein is CASSQNLGLAGAQETQYF.